The 22 T cell receptor beta chains below all came from one sample that was sequenced in a study of early T cells in non-severe SARS-CoV-2 infection. TCRdb reanalysed the 5' RACE reads using MiXCR and keeps one entry per CDR3 protein. The table has about 50,000 distinct CDR3 sequences, roughly a tenth seen once. Sequenced material: whole blood, taken at baseline. All receptors derive from an adult who was a healthcare worker with PCR-confirmed SARS-CoV-2 infection or an uninfected control (not recorded which).

In this sample, this clonotype turned up many times. V gene TRBV11-1 combines with J gene TRBJ2-7, with D possibly called TRBD1 or TRBD2 (5 bases each). Trimming took off 2 bases at V and 3 bases at J, with 11 bases between the two ends. CDR3 length: 14 residues. Per germline, CDR1 SGHAT and CDR2 FQDESV (reference sequence). CDR3 DNA: TGTGCCAGCAGCTTAAGGGACGCAAGCTACGAGCAGTACTTC. This gives the protein CASSLRDASYEQYF.

There are a few counts of this clonotype. The junction shows a germline mismatch at one end, possibly a read error. The rearrangement uses TRBV2 and TRBJ2-1, with 7 bases that match TRBD1. The CDR3 consists of 15 residues. Germline-derived CDR1 and CDR2 are SNHLY and FYNNEI. The CDR3 reads CASSVRIRDRPPGSF. The CDR3 DNA is TGTGCCAGCAGTGTGCGCATCCGGGACAGACCTCCAGGGAGCTTC.

This clonotype was picked up many times. This chain uses TRBV19 with TRBJ1-2; no definite D call. V shed 7 bases and J shed 4 bases, with 19 bases lying between them. CDR1 is LNHDA, CDR2 SQIVND, per germline (reference sequence). This CDR3 contains 15 residues. CDR3 protein: CASTRGSIVSYGYTF. The CDR3 DNA reads as TGTGCCAGTACCCGGGGAAGTATAGTAAGCTATGGCTACACCTTC.

This chain connects TRBV30 to TRBJ2-2, with unresolved D. Germline CDR1 GTSNPN, CDR2 SVGIG (reference sequence). The CDR3 is 16 residues long. V was shortened by 0 bases and J by 1 base, with 12 bases between the two germline ends. As DNA, the CDR3 is TGTGCCTGGAGTGTAAAGGGATGGGGGAACACCGGGGAGCTGTTTTTT. Its protein is CAWSVKGWGNTGELFF.

This clonotype was detected many times. The chain recombines TRBV18 with TRBJ1-3, with a tentative D call TRBD1 (6 bases). V gave up 3 bases and J gave up 4 bases, with 16 bases separating them. CDR1 is KGHSH, CDR2 LQKENI, per germline. The CDR3 spans 16 residues. CDR3 DNA: TGTGCCAGCTCACCCCCGACAGGCCTCTCGGGAAACACCATATATTTT. Its translation is CASSPPTGLSGNTIYF. Drawing the rest from reference TRBV18 and TRBJ1-3, the complete variable domain is NAGVMQNPRHLVRRRGQEARLRCSPMKGHSHVYWYRQLPEEGLKFMVYLQKENIIDESGMPKERFSAEFPKEGPSILRIQQVVRGDSAAYFCASSPPTGLSGNTIYFGEGSWLTVV.

This clonotype was detected a few times. The chain links TRBV20-1 to TRBJ2-2; D might be TRBD2 (6 bases). The germline gives CDR1 DFQATT, CDR2 SNEGSKA (reference sequence). The CDR3 contains 16 residues. V lost 1 base and J lost 4, with 16 bases in between. CDR3 DNA sequence: TGCAGTGCTAGAGGCAAAGGAGGGAGTGGCACCGGGGAGCTGTTTTTT. Translation gives CSARGKGGSGTGELFF.

This clonotype showed up many times. This rearrangement joins TRBV4-1 to TRBJ2-7, with a possible D match to TRBD2 (7 bases). Looked up from germline, CDR1 is MGHRA and CDR2 is YSYEKL. Trimming took 4 bases from V and 5 from J, leaving 18 bases between them. CDR3 size: 15 residues. DNA of the CDR3: TGCGCCAGCAGCCGGACCACGGGGGGCATGGACGAGCAGTACTTC. Protein product: CASSRTTGGMDEQYF.

The gene calls are TRBV29-1 and TRBJ1-1; no firm D call. The germline gives CDR1 SQVTM, CDR2 ANQGSEA. The CDR3 covers 13 residues. The V end lost 7 bases, the J end lost 0 bases, and 12 bases lay between the germline ends. The CDR3 region has the DNA TGCAGCGAGAGTAACAGCATGAACACTGAAGCTTTCTTT. It yields the protein CSESNSMNTEAFF.

This chain connects TRBV3-1 to TRBJ1-1; D unresolved. Germline V CDR1 and CDR2: LGHDT, YNNKEL (reference sequence). The CDR3 has 16 residues. The ends were cut back, 1 base at V and 1 base at J, with 13 bases in the middle. The CDR3 DNA follows: TGTGCCAGCAGCCAAGTTTCGGGCGGAGGGAACACTGAAGCTTTCTTT. It yields the protein CASSQVSGGGNTEAFF. The whole variable domain, filled in from reference TRBV3-1 and TRBJ1-1, reads DTAVSQTPKYLVTQMGNDKSIKCEQNLGHDTMYWYKQDSKKFLKIMFSYNNKELIINETVPNRFSPKSPDKAHLNLHINSLELGDSAVYFCASSQVSGGGNTEAFFGQGTRLTVV.

This clonotype was seen many times. The gene calls are TRBV19 and TRBJ2-5; TRBD2 agrees at 9 bases. The CDR3 is made up of 16 amino acids. V lost 9 bases to trimming and J lost 5 bases; unmatched junction nucleotides: 16. Germline CDR1 LNHDA, CDR2 SQIVND (reference sequence). The CDR3 region is CASSKLRSGRGETQYF. Written as DNA, the CDR3 is TGTGCCAGCTCAAAGCTTCGTAGCGGGAGAGGGGAGACCCAGTACTTC.

The chain uses TRBV18 and TRBJ1-5; TRBD1 might be the D (5 bases). Trimming took off 8 bases at V and 0 bases at J, with 14 bases between the two ends. The length of the CDR3 is 15 residues. Germline assignment: CDR1 KGHSH and CDR2 LQKENI. The CDR3 sequence: CASTGGTSSNQPQHF. CDR3 in DNA: TGTGCCAGCACAGGCGGGACGAGTAGCAATCAGCCCCAGCATTTT.

V and J are TRBV4-3 and TRBJ1-5; TRBD1 might be the D (5 bases). Germline V gives CDR1 LGHNA, CDR2 YSLEER. Trimming pared 0 bases from V and 4 bases from J, leaving 10 bases between. The CDR3 loop spans 15 amino acids. The DNA of the CDR3 is TGCGCCAGCAGCCAAGACAGGGTAGGAAATCAGCCCCAGCATTTT. Encoded protein: CASSQDRVGNQPQHF.

The chain has TRBV19 and TRBJ1-2; D is unresolved. The CDR3 length is 16 residues. Trimming pared 4 bases from V and 2 bases from J, leaving 17 bases between. Germline values: CDR1 LNHDA, CDR2 SQIVND (reference sequence). The CDR3 region has the DNA TGTGCCAGTAGTAGCCCGGCGAATACCTACAACTATGGCTACACCTTC. Translated, it gives CASSSPANTYNYGYTF.

In its sample, this clonotype was seen many times. The gene calls are TRBV29-1 and TRBJ1-2; 8 nucleotides match TRBD1. Germline lookup yields CDR1 SQVTM and CDR2 ANQGSEA. V was clipped by 8 bases and J by 0 bases; unmatched bases: 11. This CDR3 region has 15 residues. CDR3 sequence: CSTGQGRGTNYGYTF. DNA of the CDR3: TGCAGCACCGGACAGGGAAGAGGGACTAACTATGGCTACACCTTC.

This clonotype was recorded a few times. The chain carries TRBV7-2 and TRBJ1-3, with D tentatively TRBD1 (5 bases). Germline CDR1 is SGHTA and CDR2 is FQGNSA. Trimming took 1 base from V and 2 from J, leaving 9 bases between them. This CDR3 is built from 15 residues. The CDR3 sequence: CASSLVGGTGNTIYF. CDR3 coding DNA: TGTGCCAGCAGCTTAGTCGGGGGGACTGGAAACACCATATATTTT.

By sample share, this clonotype is medium-sized. This chain uses TRBV27 with TRBJ2-1, with D possibly being TRBD1 or TRBD2 (5 bases each). V shed 6 bases and J shed 1 base, with 13 bases lying between them. Germline-derived CDR1 and CDR2 are MNHEY and SMNVEV (reference sequence). This CDR3 has 15 amino acids. The CDR3 DNA reads as TGTGCCAGCAGCAGGGAGATGGGATCCTACAATGAGCAGTTCTTC. It translates to CASSREMGSYNEQFF.

The chain joins TRBV5-6 to TRBJ2-1; 11 bases map to TRBD2. The CDR3 consists of 16 residues. V gave up 4 bases and J gave up 7 bases; unmatched junction bases: 10. Looked up from germline, CDR1 is SGHDT and CDR2 is YYEEEE. CDR3 protein: CASSPPIAGGPNEQFF. The DNA for the CDR3 is TGTGCCAGCAGCCCCCCCATAGCGGGGGGGCCTAATGAGCAGTTCTTC.

This clonotype appeared a few times. This chain links TRBV7-9 with TRBJ2-1; no definite D call. CDR1 is SEHNR, CDR2 FQNEAQ, per germline (reference sequence). This CDR3 region has 11 residues. V was shortened by 5 bases and J by 13 bases, with 12 bases between the two germline ends. The CDR3 nucleotides are TGTGCCAGCAGCGGCCTTGAGGCTCAGTTCTTC. Protein sequence: CASSGLEAQFF.

The sample holds a few counts of this clonotype. The chain employs TRBV28 and TRBJ2-2; D gene uncertain. CDR3 length equals 13 residues. The V end lost 6 bases, the J end lost 0 bases, and 5 bases lay between the germline ends. CDR1 and CDR2 (germline): MDHEN, SYDVKM. For the CDR3, the DNA is TGTGCCAGCAGGACATCGAACACCGGGGAGCTGTTTTTT. It codes for CASRTSNTGELFF.

This clonotype has just a few counts. The chain is built from TRBV11-2 and TRBJ2-7; tentatively, D is TRBD1 (6 bases). This CDR3 comprises 13 residues. Trimming left V 3 bases short and J 2 bases short, with 8 bases between. CDR1 SGHAT and CDR2 FQNNGV come from the germline V gene. The CDR3 DNA sequence: TGTGCCAGCAGCTTGGACAGACCCTACGAGCAGTACTTC. Translated: CASSLDRPYEQYF.

The chain employs TRBV19 and TRBJ2-7; D is perhaps TRBD1 (6 bases). V lost 2 bases, J lost 0 bases, and 8 bases lay in between. The CDR3 covers 14 residues. Germline loops: CDR1 LNHDA, CDR2 SQIVND (reference sequence). CDR3 loop: CASSITGISYEQYF. The CDR3 nucleotides are TGTGCCAGTAGTATAACAGGGATCTCCTACGAGCAGTACTTC.

The sample holds many counts of this clonotype. The rearrangement joins TRBV12-3 or TRBV12-4 to TRBJ2-4; possible D gene TRBD1, 5 bases. The CDR3 is 14 amino acids. The V gene lost 7 bases and the J gene lost 8 bases, with 18 bases spanning the gap. In nucleotides, the CDR3 is TGTGCCAGCAAAGGCCCCAGGGCCTATGACATTCAGTACTTC. Encoded protein: CASKGPRAYDIQYF.